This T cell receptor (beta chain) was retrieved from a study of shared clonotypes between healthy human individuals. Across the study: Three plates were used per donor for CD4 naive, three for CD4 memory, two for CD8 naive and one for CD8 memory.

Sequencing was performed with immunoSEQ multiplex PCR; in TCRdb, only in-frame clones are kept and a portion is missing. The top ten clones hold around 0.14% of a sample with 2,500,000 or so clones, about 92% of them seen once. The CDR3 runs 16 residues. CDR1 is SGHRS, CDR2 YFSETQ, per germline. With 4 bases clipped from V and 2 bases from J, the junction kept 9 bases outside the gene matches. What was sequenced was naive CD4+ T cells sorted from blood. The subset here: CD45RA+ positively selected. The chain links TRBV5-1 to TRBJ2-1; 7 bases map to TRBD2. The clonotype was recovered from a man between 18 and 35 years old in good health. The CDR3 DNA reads TGCGCCAGCAGCCCGAGCGGGACGACTCCCTACAATGAGCAGTTCTTC. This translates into CASSPSGTTPYNEQFF.